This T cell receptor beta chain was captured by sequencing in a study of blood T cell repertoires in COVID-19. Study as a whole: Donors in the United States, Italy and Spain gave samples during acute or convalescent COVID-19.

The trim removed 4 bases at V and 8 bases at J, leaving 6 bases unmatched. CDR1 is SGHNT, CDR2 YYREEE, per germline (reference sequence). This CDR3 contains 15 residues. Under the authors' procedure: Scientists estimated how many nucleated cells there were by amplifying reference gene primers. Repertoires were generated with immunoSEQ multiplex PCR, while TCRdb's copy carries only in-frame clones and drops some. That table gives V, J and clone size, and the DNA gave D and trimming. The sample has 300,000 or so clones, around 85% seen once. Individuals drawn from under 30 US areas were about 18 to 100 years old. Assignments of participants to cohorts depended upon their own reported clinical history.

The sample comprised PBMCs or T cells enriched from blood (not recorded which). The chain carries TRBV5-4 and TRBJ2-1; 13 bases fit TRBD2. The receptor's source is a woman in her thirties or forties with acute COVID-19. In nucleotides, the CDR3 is TGTGCCAGCAGCCGGACTAGCGGGAGTTCCCATGAGCAGTTCTTC. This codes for CASSRTSGSSHEQFF.